This T cell receptor (beta chain) was observed in a study of blood T cell repertoires in COVID-19. Whole-study context: The United States, Italy and Spain were the sources of the acute and convalescent COVID-19 samples.

Cohort allocation depended upon clinical history that participants reported. Produced via immunoSEQ multiplex PCR; TCRdb's table is partial and in-frame only. The table lists about 310,000 clones, roughly 90% of them singletons, with roughly a tenth in the top ten. V was trimmed by 6 bases and J by 6 bases, leaving 12 bases between them. CDR1 is SGHTA, CDR2 FQGNSA, per germline. CDR3 length: 14 residues. The sequence derives from a middle-aged woman who had recovered from COVID-19. The genes are TRBV7-2 and TRBJ1-6; D gene uncertain. The sample consisted of PBMCs or T cells enriched from blood (not recorded which). CDR3 in amino acids: CASRPTTFNSPLHF. CDR3 in DNA: TGTGCCAGCAGGCCAACTACTTTTAATTCACCCCTCCACTTT.